This T cell receptor (beta chain) came from a study of T cells after yellow fever vaccination. Study background: Preparation used SMART-Seq v4 Ultra Low Input for the low-cell-number fractions.

5'RACE template switching added a universal primer site and UMIs to TCR cDNA. TCRdb reprocessed the 5' RACE reads via MiXCR and lists one record per CDR3 protein. Found here are around 600,000 distinct CDR3 sequences, 9% to 15% of them singletons; the top ten hold approximately 15%. Findings and caveats of the study: When the response was secondary, it was weaker but reached its peak faster, day 5 versus 15. Most primary-vaccination clones recurred post-booster (under 98% CD4, 88% CD8).

With respect to this clonotype: The antigen remains undetermined.

This clonotype was sampled from a man aged 25-45 years who received the YFV17D yellow fever vaccine. The sample here was PBMCs, taken on the day of the yellow fever booster vaccination.

CDR3 sequence reads: CASTSTGRYGYTF. The CDR3 bases are TGTGCCAGTACGTCGACAGGGCGCTATGGCTACACCTTC. This chain connects TRBV19 to TRBJ1-2; 7 nucleotides agree with TRBD1. V lost 7 bases and J lost 4; bases outside the gene matches: 6. CDR1 and CDR2 (germline): LNHDA, SQIVND (reference sequence). The CDR3 is 13 amino acids.